This TCR beta chain was identified during a study of T-cell reconstitution after alpha-beta-depleted transplantation in children (dated by TCRdb to about 2016). Turning to the overall study: T-cell immune reconstitution after TCRalphabeta/CD19-depleted allogeneic hematopoietic cell transplantation in children was quantitatively tracked in the study by means of TCR repertoire profiling.

Library creation used PCR. Sequencing was performed on an Illumina HiSeq 2500. Molecular barcoding was employed in the preparation of TCR libraries, with unique molecular identifiers being used to normalize TCRbeta repertoire quantification. Clones were called with MiXCR by TCRdb after fastp trimmed the public reads at Q25, and only in-frame beta chains were retained. Merged by CDR3 protein, the rows form single entries marked with the most common genes and DNA. Across this sample there are over 550,000 distinct CDR3 sequences, with roughly 10% seen only once. The ten biggest clones cover 4% of the sample. CDR1 and CDR2 (GTSNPN, SVGIG) derive from the germline V gene (reference sequence). The CDR3 numbers 15 residues from cysteine through phenylalanine. Kept here is only the CDR3 DNA, which spans 45 bases and is read in frame from base 1. With respect to this clonotype: Its antigen is not yet known. The germline gene is not matched at one end of the junction; a read error may be the cause.

The V and J genes are TRBV30 and TRBJ2-5, with 13 bases matching TRBD2. The sample here was PBMCs from the stem cell graft donor, taken from the stem cell graft. This TCR derives from a human donor who donated a stem cell graft to a child with acute myeloid leukemia. The bases read TGTGCCTGGAGTGTGGGACTAGCGGGACAAGAGGCCCAGTACTTC. Its translation reads: CAWSVGLAGQEAQYF.